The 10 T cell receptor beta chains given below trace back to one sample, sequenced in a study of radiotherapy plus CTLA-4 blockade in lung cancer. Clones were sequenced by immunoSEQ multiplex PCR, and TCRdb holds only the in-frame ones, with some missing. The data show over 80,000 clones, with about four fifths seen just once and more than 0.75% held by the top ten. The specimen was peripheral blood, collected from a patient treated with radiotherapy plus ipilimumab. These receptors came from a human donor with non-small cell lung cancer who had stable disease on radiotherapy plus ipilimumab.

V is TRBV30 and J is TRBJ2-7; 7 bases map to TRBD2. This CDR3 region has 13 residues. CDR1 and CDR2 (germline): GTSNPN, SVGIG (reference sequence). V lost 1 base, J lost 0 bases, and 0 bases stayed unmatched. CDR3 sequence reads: CAWSGTSSYEQYF. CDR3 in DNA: TGTGCCTGGAGTGGGACTAGCTCCTACGAGCAGTACTTC.

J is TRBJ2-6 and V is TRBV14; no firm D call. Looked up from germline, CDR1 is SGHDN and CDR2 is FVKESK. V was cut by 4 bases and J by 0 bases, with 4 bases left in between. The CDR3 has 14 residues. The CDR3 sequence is CASSPNSGANVLTF. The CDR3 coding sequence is TGTGCCAGCAGCCCCAACTCTGGGGCCAACGTCCTGACTTTC.

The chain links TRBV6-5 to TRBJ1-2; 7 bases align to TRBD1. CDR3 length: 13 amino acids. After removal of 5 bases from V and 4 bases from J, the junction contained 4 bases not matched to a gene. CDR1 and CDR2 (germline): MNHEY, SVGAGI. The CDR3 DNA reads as TGTGCCAGCAGTCCGTACAGGGGCTATGGCTACACCTTC. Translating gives CASSPYRGYGYTF.

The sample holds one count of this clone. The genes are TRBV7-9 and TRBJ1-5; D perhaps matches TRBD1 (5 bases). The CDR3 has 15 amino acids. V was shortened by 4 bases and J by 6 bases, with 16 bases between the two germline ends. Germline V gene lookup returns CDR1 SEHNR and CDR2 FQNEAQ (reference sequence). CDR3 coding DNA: TGTGCCAGCAGCTCATCTTCACGGGGGGGTCAGCCCCAGCATTTT. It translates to CASSSSSRGGQPQHF.

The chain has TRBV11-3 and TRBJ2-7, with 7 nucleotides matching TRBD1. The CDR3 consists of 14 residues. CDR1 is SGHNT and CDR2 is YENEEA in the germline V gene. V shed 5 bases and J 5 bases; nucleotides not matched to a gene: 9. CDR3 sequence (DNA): TGTGCCAGCAGCGGCCGACAGGGACGGCACGAGCAGTACTTC. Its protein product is CASSGRQGRHEQYF.

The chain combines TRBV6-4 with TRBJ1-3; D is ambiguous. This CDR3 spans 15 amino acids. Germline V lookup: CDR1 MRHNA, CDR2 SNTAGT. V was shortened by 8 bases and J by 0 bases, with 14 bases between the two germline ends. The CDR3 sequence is CASDLVQSSGNTIYF. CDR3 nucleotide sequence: TGTGCCAGCGATTTAGTCCAGAGCTCTGGAAACACCATATATTTT.

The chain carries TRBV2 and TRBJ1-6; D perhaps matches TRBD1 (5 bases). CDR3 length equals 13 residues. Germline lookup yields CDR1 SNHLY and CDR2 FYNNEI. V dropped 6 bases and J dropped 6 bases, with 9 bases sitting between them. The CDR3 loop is CASRGLPNSPLHF. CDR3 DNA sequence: TGTGCCAGCAGGGGACTACCTAATTCACCCCTCCACTTT.

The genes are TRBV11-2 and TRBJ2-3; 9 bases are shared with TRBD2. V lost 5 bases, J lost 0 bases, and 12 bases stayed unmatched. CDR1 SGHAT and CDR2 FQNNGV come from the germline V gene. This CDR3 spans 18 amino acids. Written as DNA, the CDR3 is TGTGCCAGCAGCCCTCGAAATAGCGGGGGACTGAGCACAGATACGCAGTATTTT. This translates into CASSPRNSGGLSTDTQYF.

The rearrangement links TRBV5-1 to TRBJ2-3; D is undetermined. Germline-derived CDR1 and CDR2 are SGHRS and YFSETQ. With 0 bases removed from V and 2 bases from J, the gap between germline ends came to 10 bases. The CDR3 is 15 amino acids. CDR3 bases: TGCGCCAGCAGCTTGGCTCTCGCGGACACAGATACGCAGTATTTT. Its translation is CASSLALADTDTQYF.

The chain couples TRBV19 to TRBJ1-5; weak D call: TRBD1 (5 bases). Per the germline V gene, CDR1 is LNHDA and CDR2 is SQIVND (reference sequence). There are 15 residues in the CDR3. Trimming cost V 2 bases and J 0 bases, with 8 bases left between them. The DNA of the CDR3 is TGTGCCAGTAGTATAAACAGGCTTAGCAATCAGCCCCAGCATTTT. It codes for CASSINRLSNQPQHF.